Listed below are T cell receptor beta chains from one sample, sequenced in a study of blood T cell repertoires in COVID-19. Clones were read by immunoSEQ multiplex PCR, and TCRdb kept only the in-frame ones, dropping some. The sample contains about 35,000 clones, about 87% of which appear only once. Sequencing used peripheral blood. The receptors derive from a man older than 75 with active COVID-19. The CDR3 runs from the conserved cysteine through the conserved F or W. D genes are given only for firm matches. Some rows mark clone size as missing; the rest say once, few, many or name a class of expanded clone.

d_gene,abundance,j_gene,v_gene,len,CDR3aa,CDR3nt
TRBD2,-,TRBJ2-1,TRBV18,15,CASSPGTSDYNEQFF,TGTGCCAGCTCACCAGGGACTAGCGATTACAATGAGCAGTTCTTC
TRBD2,-,TRBJ2-1,TRBV5-1,15,CASSLTGGPYNEQFF,TGCGCCAGCAGCTTGACGGGAGGGCCGTACAATGAGCAGTTCTTC
TRBD1,once,TRBJ2-7,TRBV30,13,CAWKTGNGYEQYF,TGTGCCTGGAAGACAGGGAACGGCTACGAGCAGTACTTC
TRBD2,-,TRBJ2-1,TRBV10-1,16,CASSESTGTSGKRQFF,TGCGCCAGCAGTGAGTCTACCGGGACTAGCGGGAAGCGGCAGTTCTTC
TRBD1,-,TRBJ2-5,TRBV28,14,CASRGSGQGGTQYF,TGTGCCAGCAGGGGGTCGGGACAGGGCGGGACCCAGTACTTC
-,-,TRBJ2-2,TRBV19,13,CATGYTNTGELFF,TGTGCCACCGGTTATACGAACACCGGGGAGCTGTTTTTT
-,-,TRBJ2-3,TRBV7-7,14,CASSLGAGTDTQYF,TGTGCCAGCAGCTTGGGTGCGGGCACAGATACGCAGTATTTT
-,-,TRBJ2-3,TRBV5-5,14,CASSWGERSDTQYF,TGTGCCAGCAGCTGGGGGGAACGGTCAGATACGCAGTATTTT
TRBD2,-,TRBJ2-1,TRBV7-9,17,CASSTPGLADRYNEQFF,TGTGCCAGCAGCACTCCGGGACTAGCGGACCGATACAATGAGCAGTTCTTC
-,-,TRBJ2-7,TRBV7-8,14,CASSLDDSSYEQYF,TGTGCCAGCAGCTTAGATGACAGCTCCTACGAGCAGTACTTC
TRBD2,-,TRBJ2-7,TRBV7-2,14,CASSSGLAGYEQYF,TGTGCCAGCAGCTCGGGACTAGCGGGCTACGAGCAGTACTTC
-,-,TRBJ2-7,TRBV7-9,14,CASSLGQASGEQYF,TGTGCCAGCAGCTTAGGACAGGCTAGCGGCGAGCAGTACTTC
TRBD2,-,TRBJ2-1,TRBV28,14,CASSNPLAYNEQFF,TGTGCCAGCAGTAACCCACTAGCGTACAATGAGCAGTTCTTC
TRBD2,-,TRBJ2-1,TRBV4-3,15,CASSQGRLAEGGQFF,TGCGCCAGCAGCCAAGGGAGACTAGCGGAAGGAGGGCAGTTCTTC
-,-,TRBJ1-2,TRBV19,15,CASSGTFYDNYGYTF,TGTGCCAGTTCGGGGACTTTTTACGATAACTATGGCTACACCTTC
-,-,TRBJ2-3,TRBV12-1,19,CASSPGLAETPHSTDTQYF,TGTGCCAGCAGCCCAGGACTAGCGGAGACTCCCCATAGCACAGATACGCAGTATTTT
TRBD1,-,TRBJ1-3,TRBV28,16,CASTPGQGQFGNTIYF,TGTGCCAGCACCCCAGGACAGGGTCAGTTTGGAAACACCATATATTTT
TRBD2,once,TRBJ2-7,TRBV7-2,16,CASSLRSSAGAYEQYF,TGTGCCAGCAGCTTACGTTCGTCAGCGGGAGCCTACGAGCAGTACTTC
TRBD2,-,TRBJ2-2,TRBV2,16,CASRQTSGSHTGELFF,TGTGCCAGCAGGCAGACTAGCGGGAGTCACACCGGGGAGCTGTTTTTT
-,-,TRBJ2-7,TRBV7-9,14,CASTLRGNSYEQYF,TGTGCCAGCACCCTACGGGGGAACTCCTACGAGCAGTACTTC
TRBD1,-,TRBJ1-1,TRBV30,13,CAWQGDLYTEAFF,TGTGCCTGGCAGGGGGATTTGTACACTGAAGCTTTCTTT
-,-,TRBJ1-3,TRBV7-8,17,CASSLSGRPVAGNTIYF,TGTGCCAGCAGCTTAAGCGGGCGACCGGTGGCTGGAAACACCATATATTTT
-,-,TRBJ2-5,TRBV7-9,14,CASSLGSGRETQYF,TGTGCCAGCAGCTTAGGGTCAGGGCGCGAGACCCAGTACTTC
-,few,TRBJ2-7,TRBV9,15,CASSLGGSGAYEQYF,TGTGCCAGCAGCCTTGGGGGCTCTGGGGCCTACGAGCAGTACTTC
TRBD1,-,TRBJ2-2,TRBV19,16,CASSIGTDIRNGELFF,TGTGCCAGTAGTATCGGGACAGATATTAGGAACGGGGAGCTGTTTTTT
TRBD1,-,TRBJ2-5,TRBV19,20,CASSIRGRQGALGFEETQYF,TGTGCCAGTAGTATACGGGGGCGACAGGGGGCCCTGGGATTTGAAGAGACCCAGTACTTC
TRBD1,-,TRBJ2-4,TRBV3-1/TRBV3-2,15,CASSQEWDRKNIQYF,TGTGCCAGCAGCCAAGAGTGGGACAGGAAAAACATTCAGTACTTC
-,once,TRBJ1-4,TRBV15,15,CATSRERVTNEKLFF,TGTGCCACCAGCAGAGAGAGGGTGACTAATGAAAAACTGTTTTTT
TRBD2,-,TRBJ2-3,TRBV5-1,14,CASSRAGVFDTQYF,TGCGCCAGCAGCAGGGCGGGAGTTTTCGATACGCAGTATTTT
-,-,TRBJ2-7,TRBV9,14,CASSADPQAFEQYF,TGTGCCAGCAGCGCGGACCCACAGGCGTTTGAGCAGTACTTC
TRBD1,-,TRBJ1-4,TRBV5-4,15,CASSYQGVANEKLFF,TGTGCCAGCAGCTATCAGGGGGTTGCTAATGAAAAACTGTTTTTT
TRBD1,-,TRBJ1-5,TRBV30,14,CAWSGTGRNQPQHF,TGTGCCTGGAGCGGGACAGGGCGGAATCAGCCCCAGCATTTT
TRBD2,-,TRBJ2-2,TRBV6-1,15,CASSRLAGEGGELFF,TGTGCCAGCAGCCGACTAGCGGGAGAAGGCGGGGAGCTGTTTTTT
-,-,TRBJ2-7,TRBV7-2,13,CASSNAPGYEQYF,TGTGCCAGCAGCAATGCCCCGGGGTACGAGCAGTACTTC
TRBD2,-,TRBJ2-2,TRBV4-3,19,CASSNSPRTSGRVTGELFF,TGCGCCAGCAGCAACTCCCCCCGGACTAGCGGGAGAGTAACCGGGGAGCTGTTTTTT
TRBD1,few,TRBJ1-5,TRBV27,13,CASRGTGGQPQHF,TGTGCCAGCCGTGGGACAGGGGGGCAGCCCCAGCATTTT
TRBD2,-,TRBJ2-3,TRBV7-2,14,CASARGGNADTQYF,TGTGCCAGCGCTCGGGGGGGCAACGCAGATACGCAGTATTTT
-,-,TRBJ2-7,TRBV19,14,CASSIDQGSYEQYF,TGTGCCAGTAGTATAGATCAGGGATCCTACGAGCAGTACTTC
-,-,TRBJ2-6,TRBV9,14,CASSVASGANVLTF,TGTGCCAGCAGCGTAGCATCCGGGGCCAACGTCCTGACTTTC
TRBD2,-,TRBJ2-2,TRBV11-2,17,CASSSGLAGGGTGELFF,TGTGCCAGCAGCTCCGGACTAGCGGGAGGCGGGACCGGGGAGCTGTTTTTT
TRBD2,-,TRBJ2-7,TRBV28,17,CASSSPPGTSGNYEQYF,TGTGCCAGCAGTTCCCCCCCCGGGACTAGCGGAAATTACGAGCAGTACTTC
TRBD1,-,TRBJ2-1,TRBV4-3,15,CASSRGTGTYNEQFF,TGCGCCAGCAGCCGAGGGACAGGGACCTACAATGAGCAGTTCTTC
-,-,TRBJ2-5,TRBV11-3,17,CASSDRYGSSGKETQYF,TGTGCCAGCAGCGATAGGTACGGGTCGTCCGGGAAAGAGACCCAGTACTTC
TRBD2,-,TRBJ2-1,TRBV12-5,14,CASAPSGLNNEQFF,TGTGCTAGTGCCCCTAGCGGGTTGAACAATGAGCAGTTCTTC
TRBD2,-,TRBJ2-2,TRBV27,14,CASSSLAGGWELFF,TGTGCCAGCAGTTCACTAGCGGGTGGGTGGGAGCTGTTTTTT
-,-,TRBJ2-1,TRBV30,15,CAWTLVSGLGNEQFF,TGTGCCTGGACCCTAGTTAGCGGCCTTGGGAATGAGCAGTTCTTC
-,-,TRBJ1-5,TRBV28,12,CASRESNQPQHF,TGTGCCAGCCGAGAGTCTAATCAGCCCCAGCATTTT
TRBD2,-,TRBJ2-1,TRBV30,14,CACTSGRASNEQFF,TGTGCCTGCACTAGCGGGAGGGCGAGCAATGAGCAGTTCTTC
TRBD2,-,TRBJ2-5,TRBV28,13,CASSLGGSETQYF,TGTGCCAGCAGTTTGGGCGGGAGTGAGACCCAGTACTTC
TRBD2,-,TRBJ2-7,TRBV11-2,18,CASSPRVGTSGNTYEQYF,TGTGCCAGCAGCCCGCGGGTCGGGACTAGCGGTAATACCTACGAGCAGTACTTC
TRBD1,few,TRBJ2-2,TRBV11-2,15,CASSFGQANTGELFF,TGTGCCAGCAGCTTTGGACAGGCGAACACCGGGGAGCTGTTTTTT
TRBD2,once,TRBJ2-2,TRBV18,17,CASSPELAGVNTGELFF,TGTGCCAGCTCACCCGAGCTAGCGGGGGTGAACACCGGGGAGCTGTTTTTT
TRBD2,few,TRBJ2-5,TRBV2,14,CASSQTSGQETQYF,TGTGCCAGCAGTCAGACTAGCGGCCAAGAGACCCAGTACTTC